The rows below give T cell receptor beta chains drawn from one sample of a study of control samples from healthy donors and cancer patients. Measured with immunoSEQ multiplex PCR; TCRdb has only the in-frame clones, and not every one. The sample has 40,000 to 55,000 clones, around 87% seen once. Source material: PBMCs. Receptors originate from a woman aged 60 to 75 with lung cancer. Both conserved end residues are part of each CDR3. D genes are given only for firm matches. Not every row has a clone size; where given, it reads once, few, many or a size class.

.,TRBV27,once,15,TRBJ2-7,CASSLSRVPSYEQYF,TGTGCCAGCAGTTTAAGTCGTGTTCCGTCCTACGAGCAGTACTTC
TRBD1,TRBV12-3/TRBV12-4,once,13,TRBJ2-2,CASSDRDIWELFF,TGTGCCAGCAGTGACAGGGACATCTGGGAGCTGTTTTTT
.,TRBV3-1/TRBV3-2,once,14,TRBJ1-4,CASSQYESGEKLFF,TGTGCCAGCAGCCAATATGAGTCTGGTGAAAAACTGTTTTTT
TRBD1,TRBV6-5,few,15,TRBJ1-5,CASSYSGQGSQPQHF,TGTGCCAGCAGTTACTCGGGACAGGGGTCACAGCCCCAGCATTTT
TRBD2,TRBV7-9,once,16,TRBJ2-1,CASSLRPTSGFNEQFF,TGTGCCAGCAGCTTACGTCCGACTAGCGGATTCAATGAGCAGTTCTTC
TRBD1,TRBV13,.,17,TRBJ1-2,CASSIRGGGQVSYGYTF,TGTGCCAGCAGCATTAGGGGGGGCGGACAGGTATCCTATGGCTACACCTTC
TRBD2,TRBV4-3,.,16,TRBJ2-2,CASSPSTSGRTGELFF,TGCGCCAGCAGCCCATCGACTAGCGGGAGAACCGGGGAGCTGTTTTTT
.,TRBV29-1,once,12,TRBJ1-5,CSVQVGGQPQHF,TGCAGCGTTCAAGTAGGGGGGCAGCCCCAGCATTTT
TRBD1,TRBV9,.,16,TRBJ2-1,CASSVAWDRGNHEQFF,TGTGCCAGCAGCGTAGCTTGGGACAGGGGGAACCATGAGCAGTTCTTC
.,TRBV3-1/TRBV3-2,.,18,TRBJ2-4,CASSQDGPAENSGDIQYF,TGTGCCAGCAGCCAAGATGGGCCAGCGGAAAATAGTGGGGACATTCAGTACTTC
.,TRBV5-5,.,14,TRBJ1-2,CASSPLGVNYGYTF,TGTGCCAGCAGTCCGCTGGGGGTAAACTATGGCTACACCTTC
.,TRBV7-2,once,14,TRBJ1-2,CASTPGNTEYGYTF,TGTGCCAGCACCCCGGGAAACACAGAGTATGGCTACACCTTC